The 2 T cell receptor beta chains below come from one sample, sequenced in a study of T cell responses to AZD1222 COVID-19 vaccine. Measured with immunoSEQ multiplex PCR; TCRdb has only the in-frame clones, and not every one. The sample records 100,000 to 150,000 clones, over 70% being singletons. Source: peripheral blood, taken on day 0 of AZD1222 vaccination. These receptor sequences come from an adult in good health.

The genes are TRBV7-9 and TRBJ2-1; D is perhaps TRBD1 (5 bases). V was clipped by 6 bases and J by 10 bases, with 10 bases between them. This CDR3 has 11 amino acids. CDR1 is SEHNR and CDR2 is FQNEAQ in the germline V gene (reference sequence). The CDR3 spells CASSRGSEQFF. Here the CDR3 DNA reads TGTGCCAGCAGTAGGGGAAGCGAGCAGTTCTTC. Full variable domain (outside the CDR3, taken from reference TRBV7-9 and TRBJ2-1): DTGVSQNPRHKITKRGQNVTFRCDPISEHNRLYWYRQTLGQGPEFLTYFQNEAQLEKSRLLSDRFSAERPKGSFSTLEIQRTEQGDSAMYLCASSRGSEQFFGPGTRLTVL.

This chain joins TRBV5-8 and TRBJ2-7; 7 bases agree with TRBD1. Germline V CDR1 and CDR2: SGHTS, YDEGEE. The CDR3 is 16 residues long. Germline trimming cut 2 bases from V and 0 bases from J; bases unmatched to any gene: 8. CDR3 nucleotides: TGTGCCAGCAGCTTAGGGGACAGTTTAAGCTCCTACGAGCAGTACTTC. Residues: CASSLGDSLSSYEQYF.